These 22 T cell receptor beta chains share one sample of origin, sequenced in a study of cytomegalovirus exposure and HLA in healthy donors. Use of 60 Vbeta and 13 Jbeta primers characterized the PCR. Produced via immunoSEQ multiplex PCR; TCRdb's table is partial and in-frame only. The sample yields 120,000 to 150,000 clones, roughly 78% seen once. The sample taken for sequencing was PBMCs. The origin of the receptors is a man aged 40-49 years in good health and CMV-seropositive.

The rearrangement joins TRBV5-8 to TRBJ1-2; 8 nucleotides agree with TRBD1. Per the germline V gene, CDR1 is SGHTS and CDR2 is YDEGEE. After removal of 2 bases from V and 7 bases from J, the junction contained 7 bases not matched to a gene. This CDR3 spans 14 amino acids. CDR3 sequence: CASSFPQGALGYTF. CDR3 bases: TGTGCCAGCAGCTTCCCTCAGGGGGCGCTTGGCTACACCTTC.

The chain recombines TRBV27 with TRBJ2-2, with 16 nucleotides matching TRBD2. V gave up 6 bases and J gave up 6 bases; unmatched junction bases: 7. CDR1 is MNHEY and CDR2 is SMNVEV in the germline V gene (reference sequence). CDR3 length: 17 amino acids. The CDR3 DNA is TGTGCCAGCAGCAGGACCGGGACTAGCGGGAGGGCCGGGGAGCTGTTTTTT. It encodes CASSRTGTSGRAGELFF.

The chain uses TRBV29-1 and TRBJ2-6; tentatively, D is TRBD2 (6 bases). This CDR3 is 15 amino acids long. V lost 6 bases to trimming and J lost 4 bases, with 16 bases between them. Germline values: CDR1 SQVTM, CDR2 ANQGSEA. The CDR3 DNA is TGCAGCGTCTCTTTAGGAGGGGTCGGGGCCAACGTCCTGACTTTC. Translated, it gives CSVSLGGVGANVLTF. Full variable domain (outside the CDR3, taken from reference TRBV29-1 and TRBJ2-6): SAVISQKPSRDICQRGTSLTIQCQVDSQVTMMFWYRQQPGQSLTLIATANQGSEATYESGFVIDKFPISRPNLTFSTLTVSNMSPEDSSIYLCSVSLGGVGANVLTFGAGSRLTVL.

As to this clone: The sample carries other DNA sequences with the same CDR3. This chain uses TRBV27 with TRBJ2-7; the match to TRBD2 covers 13 bases. The V segment lost 8 bases and the J segment 2 bases; nucleotides outside the gene matches: 3. Germline V gene lookup returns CDR1 MNHEY and CDR2 SMNVEV (reference sequence). The CDR3 is 14 amino acids. The DNA for the CDR3 is TGTGCCAGCCGACTAGCGGGAGGTACCTACGAGCAGTACTTC. Translating gives CASRLAGGTYEQYF.

In this sample, this clone turned up once. The V call is TRBV6-1, the J call TRBJ1-5; the D gene is possibly TRBD1 (6 bases). Per germline, CDR1 MNHNS and CDR2 SASEGT. Trimming shortened V by 4 bases and J by 3 bases, and 10 bases separated the two germline ends. The length of the CDR3 is 14 residues. The DNA for the CDR3 is TGTGCCAGCAGTGGACACAGGGACAATCAGCCCCAGCATTTT. Translated: CASSGHRDNQPQHF.

The CDR3 region is CASGTSGRGGTQYF. The CDR3 DNA reads TGTGCTAGTGGTACTAGCGGGAGAGGTGGTACGCAGTATTTT. V usage is TRBV12-5 and J usage is TRBJ2-3; 11 bases match TRBD2. After removal of 5 bases from V and 8 bases from J, the junction contained 6 bases not matched to a gene. The CDR3 loop spans 14 amino acids. From germline, CDR1 is LGHNT and CDR2 FRNRAP.

The rearrangement uses TRBV4-2 and TRBJ2-1; 8 positions agree with TRBD2. Germline V lookup: CDR1 LGHNA, CDR2 YNFKEQ. This CDR3 comprises 17 residues. V was clipped by 0 bases and J by 9 bases; unmatched bases: 13. The chain's CDR3 is CASSQDAQAGGGGEQFF. In nucleotides, the CDR3 is TGTGCCAGCAGCCAAGATGCCCAGGCGGGGGGCGGTGGTGAGCAGTTCTTC.

This sequence joins TRBV5-1 and TRBJ1-4, with 7 bases matching TRBD1. The length of the CDR3 is 15 residues. The V gene's germline CDR1 is SGHRS and CDR2 YFSETQ. Trimming took 2 bases from V and 6 from J; bases not matched to a gene: 7. The CDR3 nucleotides are TGCGCCAGCAGCTTAGGGGGCCAGGTGGATGAAAAACTGTTTTTT. This sequence encodes CASSLGGQVDEKLFF.

This chain uses TRBV5-1 with TRBJ2-3, with no clear D. Germline CDR1 is SGHRS and CDR2 is YFSETQ. V was trimmed by 0 bases and J by 2 bases, leaving 7 bases between them. The CDR3 runs to 14 residues. Written as DNA, the CDR3 is TGCGCCAGCAGCTTGGCCGCGGTCACAGATACGCAGTATTTT. As protein: CASSLAAVTDTQYF. The complete variable domain, with remaining parts taken from reference TRBV5-1 and TRBJ2-3, reads KAGVTQTPRYLIKTRGQQVTLSCSPISGHRSVSWYQQTPGQGLQFLFEYFSETQRNKGNFPGRFSGRQFSNSRSEMNVSTLELGDSALYLCASSLAAVTDTQYFGPGTRLTVL.

The rearrangement uses TRBV7-9 and TRBJ1-1; no clear D. The CDR3 consists of 19 residues. CDR1 and CDR2 (germline): SEHNR, FQNEAQ (reference sequence). Trimming cost V 2 bases and J 1 base, with 23 bases left between them. The CDR3 region is CASSLTGISSGGGNTEAFF. CDR3 nucleotide sequence: TGTGCCAGCAGCTTAACGGGGATAAGCTCAGGAGGCGGGAACACTGAAGCTTTCTTT.

The gene calls are TRBV7-9 and TRBJ2-7, with 9 bases aligning to TRBD1. Losses at the gene ends were 5 bases for V and 5 bases for J; bases not matched to a gene: 10. The germline CDR1 and CDR2 sequences are SEHNR and FQNEAQ (reference sequence). CDR3 length: 15 residues. CDR3 protein: CASSLWTGASDEQYF. The CDR3 nucleotides are TGTGCCAGCAGCCTATGGACAGGGGCTTCGGACGAGCAGTACTTC.

This rearrangement joins TRBV7-9 to TRBJ1-4; no reliable D call. V was clipped by 5 bases and J by 11 bases, with 18 bases between them. The CDR3 extends over 14 amino acids. Germline CDR1 and CDR2: SEHNR and FQNEAQ (reference sequence). CDR3 amino acids: CASSLTDREDKLFF. In DNA form, the CDR3 reads TGTGCCAGCAGCCTAACGGACCGGGAGGACAAACTGTTTTTT.

The V and J genes are TRBV13 and TRBJ2-7, with D possibly being TRBD1 (6 bases). Germline lookup yields CDR1 PRHDT and CDR2 FYEKMQ (reference sequence). V lost 3 bases and J 0 bases, leaving 9 bases between the germline ends. The length of the CDR3 is 14 residues. The CDR3 region is CASSFDRSSYEQYF. As DNA, the CDR3 is TGTGCCAGCAGCTTTGACAGGAGCTCCTACGAGCAGTACTTC.

The J gene is TRBJ2-1, the V gene TRBV6-6; perhaps TRBD2 as D (5 bases). Trimming took 5 bases from V and 10 from J, leaving 12 bases between them. The CDR3 loop spans 12 amino acids. Germline CDR1 MNHNY, CDR2 SVGAGI (reference sequence). Written as DNA, the CDR3 is TGTGCCAGCAGTCCCACTAGAGGCGAGCAGTTCTTC. Its translation is CASSPTRGEQFF.

The chain links TRBV10-3 to TRBJ2-1, with TRBD2 matching 10 bases. Germline V CDR1 and CDR2: ENHRY, SYGVKD. V was pared by 6 bases and J by 7 bases, with 3 bases of the junction left unmatched. This CDR3 contains 13 residues. This CDR3 reads CAISAGLANEQFF. The CDR3 nucleotides read TGTGCCATCAGCGCGGGACTAGCGAATGAGCAGTTCTTC.

This chain links TRBV5-1 with TRBJ1-4; TRBD1 matches 8 bases. Germline CDR1 and CDR2: SGHRS and YFSETQ. V was pared by 4 bases and J by 0 bases, with 8 bases of the junction left unmatched. This CDR3 is 17 amino acids long. The CDR3 coding sequence is TGCGCCAGCAGCCTAGCCGGGACAGGCGCAACTAATGAAAAACTGTTTTTT. Translating it yields CASSLAGTGATNEKLFF.

CDR3 coding DNA: TGTGCCAGCAGGGACCGGGACAAGCTATATGGCTACACCTTC. Protein sequence: CASRDRDKLYGYTF. The chain employs TRBV2 and TRBJ1-2, with D maybe TRBD1 (6 bases). Deletions cut 6 bases from V and 5 bases from J, with 16 bases between. This CDR3 has 14 amino acids. Germline V gives CDR1 SNHLY, CDR2 FYNNEI.

The rearrangement uses TRBV9 and TRBJ2-5, with D possibly matching TRBD1 (5 bases). The CDR3 covers 15 residues. The V end lost 5 bases, the J end lost 2 bases, and 16 bases lay between the germline ends. CDR1 and CDR2 from the germline V gene are SGDLS and YYNGEE. The CDR3 region is CASSDTQGEQETQYF. The CDR3 DNA reads TGTGCCAGCAGTGACACTCAGGGTGAACAAGAGACCCAGTACTTC.

This clone turned up a few times. The chain couples TRBV11-2 to TRBJ2-5, with a tentative D call TRBD2 (6 bases). CDR3 length: 13 amino acids. CDR1 SGHAT and CDR2 FQNNGV come from the germline V gene. V gave up 7 bases and J gave up 7 bases, with 16 bases separating them. The CDR3 loop reads CASTRGEAGTQYF. DNA of the CDR3: TGTGCCAGCACCCGCGGGGAGGCGGGGACCCAGTACTTC. Based on the CDR3 plus reference TRBV11-2 and TRBJ2-5, the full variable domain is EAGVAQSPRYKIIEKRQSVAFWCNPISGHATLYWYQQILGQGPKLLIQFQNNGVVDDSQLPKDRFSAERLKGVDSTLKIQPAKLEDSAVYLCASTRGEAGTQYFGPGTRLLVL.

The chain joins TRBV5-1 to TRBJ2-1, with 10 bases matching TRBD2. The germline V gene encodes CDR1 SGHRS and CDR2 YFSETQ. The ends lost 1 base at V and 1 base at J; junction bases unmatched: 2. The CDR3 is 16 amino acids. The CDR3 DNA sequence: TGCGCCAGCAGCTTGATAGCGGGAGGTTCCTACAATGAGCAGTTCTTC. Protein product: CASSLIAGGSYNEQFF. Full variable domain (missing parts from reference TRBV5-1 and TRBJ2-1): KAGVTQTPRYLIKTRGQQVTLSCSPISGHRSVSWYQQTPGQGLQFLFEYFSETQRNKGNFPGRFSGRQFSNSRSEMNVSTLELGDSALYLCASSLIAGGSYNEQFFGPGTRLTVL.

This clone was recorded a few times. V and J are TRBV14 and TRBJ2-1; a possible D gene is TRBD2 (6 bases). The germline V and J ends were trimmed by 4 bases and 9 bases, with 19 bases remaining between them. The CDR3 has 15 amino acids. The germline CDR1 and CDR2 sequences are SGHDN and FVKESK. The CDR3 bases are TGTGCCAGCAGCCCGGGACTTGCGGAGTTGGGTGAGCAGTTCTTC. Its protein product is CASSPGLAELGEQFF.

This clone was picked up one time. J is TRBJ2-3 and V is TRBV11-3, with 9 bases lining up with TRBD2. This CDR3 has 16 amino acids. Germline V gene lookup returns CDR1 SGHNT and CDR2 YENEEA. Unmatched junction bases numbered 14, after V lost 5 bases and J lost 8 bases. In nucleotides, the CDR3 is TGTGCCAGCAGCCTAAGAAAAGCGGGAGGTACTGGTACGCAGTATTTT. Translating gives CASSLRKAGGTGTQYF.